This T cell receptor (beta chain) was obtained from a study of T cell responses to AZD1222 COVID-19 vaccine. Study-wide results and caveats: Donors, mostly white British, included more females; clonal diversity was possibly underestimated. Seropositivity was recorded at baseline in only a handful of AZD1222 recipients. There were vaccine-associated CD4 TCRs across spike, dominant at 160-218 and 743-854.

TCRdb keeps only in-frame clones here, not all; method: immunoSEQ multiplex PCR. The top ten clones hold around 7% of a sample with 90,000 to 110,000 clones, about 89% of them seen once. On this clone: What it binds is not known.

This sequence was found in an adult in good health. The sample consisted of peripheral blood, taken on day 0 of AZD1222 vaccination.

The CDR3 here is CASSPGSSGEQFF. Written as DNA, the CDR3 is TGTGCCAGCAGCCCTGGGTCTAGCGGTGAGCAGTTCTTC. The chain is built from TRBV11-2 and TRBJ2-1; 7 nucleotides match TRBD2. V lost 5 bases to trimming and J lost 9 bases; unmatched junction nucleotides: 7. The CDR3 runs to 13 residues. The germline CDR1 and CDR2 sequences are SGHAT and FQNNGV.